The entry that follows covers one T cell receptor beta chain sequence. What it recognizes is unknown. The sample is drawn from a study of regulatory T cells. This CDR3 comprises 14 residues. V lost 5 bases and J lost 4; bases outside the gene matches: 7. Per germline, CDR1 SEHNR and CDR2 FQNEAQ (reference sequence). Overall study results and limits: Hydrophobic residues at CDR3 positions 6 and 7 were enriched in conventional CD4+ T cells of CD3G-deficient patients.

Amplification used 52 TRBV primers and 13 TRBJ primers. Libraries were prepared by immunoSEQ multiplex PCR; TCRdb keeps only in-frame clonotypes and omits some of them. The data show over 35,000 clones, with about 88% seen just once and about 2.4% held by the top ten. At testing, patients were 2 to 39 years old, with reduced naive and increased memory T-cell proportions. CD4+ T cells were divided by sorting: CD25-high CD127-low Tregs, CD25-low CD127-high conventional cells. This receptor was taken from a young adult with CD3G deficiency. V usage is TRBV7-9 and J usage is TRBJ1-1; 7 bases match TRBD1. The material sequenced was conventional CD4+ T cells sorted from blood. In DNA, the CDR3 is TGTGCCAGCAGCAGACAGGGAGGGAGCACTGAAGCTTTCTTT. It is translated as CASSRQGGSTEAFF.